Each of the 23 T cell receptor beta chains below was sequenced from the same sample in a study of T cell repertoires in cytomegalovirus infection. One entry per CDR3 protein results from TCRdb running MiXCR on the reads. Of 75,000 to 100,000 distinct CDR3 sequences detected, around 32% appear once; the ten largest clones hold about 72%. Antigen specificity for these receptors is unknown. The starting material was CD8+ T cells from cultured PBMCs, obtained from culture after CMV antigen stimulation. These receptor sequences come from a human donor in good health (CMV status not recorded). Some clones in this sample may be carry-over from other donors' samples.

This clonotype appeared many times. This CDR3 is CASSPRTGGYEQYF. The CDR3 DNA follows: TGTGCCAGCAGCCCACGGACAGGGGGCTACGAGCAGTACTTC. V is TRBV5-4 and J is TRBJ2-7; 10 bases match TRBD1. J lost 3 bases, V lost 4 bases, and 4 bases had no gene match. The CDR3 covers 14 residues. Germline V gene sequence: CDR1 SGHNT, CDR2 YYREEE (reference sequence).

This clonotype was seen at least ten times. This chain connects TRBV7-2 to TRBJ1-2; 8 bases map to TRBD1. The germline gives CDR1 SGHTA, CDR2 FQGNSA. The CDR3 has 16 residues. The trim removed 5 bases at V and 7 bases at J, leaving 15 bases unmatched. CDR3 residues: CASSPRQGRPPPGYTF. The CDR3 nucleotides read TGTGCCAGCAGCCCCAGACAGGGGCGACCGCCTCCTGGCTACACCTTC. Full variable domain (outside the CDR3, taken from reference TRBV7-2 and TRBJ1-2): GAGVSQSPSNKVTEKGKDVELRCDPISGHTALYWYRQSLGQGLEFLIYFQGNSAPDKSGLPSDRFSAERTGGSVSTLTIQRTQQEDSAVYLCASSPRQGRPPPGYTFGSGTRLTVV.

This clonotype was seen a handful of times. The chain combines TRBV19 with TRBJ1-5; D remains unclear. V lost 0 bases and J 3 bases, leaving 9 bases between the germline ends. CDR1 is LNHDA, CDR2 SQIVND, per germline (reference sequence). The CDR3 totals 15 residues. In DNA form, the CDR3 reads TGTGCCAGTAGTATAGATTTTGGATTCAATCAGCCCCAGCATTTT. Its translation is CASSIDFGFNQPQHF.

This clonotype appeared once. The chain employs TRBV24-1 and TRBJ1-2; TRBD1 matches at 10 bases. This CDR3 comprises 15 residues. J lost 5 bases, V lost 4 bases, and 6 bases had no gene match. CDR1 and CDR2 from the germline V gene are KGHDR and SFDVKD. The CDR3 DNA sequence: TGTGCCACCAGTGAGCCGGGACAGGGGACTTATGGCTACACCTTC. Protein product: CATSEPGQGTYGYTF.

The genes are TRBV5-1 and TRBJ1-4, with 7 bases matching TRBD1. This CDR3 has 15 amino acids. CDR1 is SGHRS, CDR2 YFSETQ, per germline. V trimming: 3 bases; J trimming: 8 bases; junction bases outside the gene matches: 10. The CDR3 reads CASSSEGAVGEKLFF. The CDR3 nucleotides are TGCGCCAGCAGCTCCGAGGGGGCTGTGGGCGAAAAACTGTTTTTT. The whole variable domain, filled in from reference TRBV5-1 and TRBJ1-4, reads KAGVTQTPRYLIKTRGQQVTLSCSPISGHRSVSWYQQTPGQGLQFLFEYFSETQRNKGNFPGRFSGRQFSNSRSEMNVSTLELGDSALYLCASSSEGAVGEKLFFGSGTQLSVL.

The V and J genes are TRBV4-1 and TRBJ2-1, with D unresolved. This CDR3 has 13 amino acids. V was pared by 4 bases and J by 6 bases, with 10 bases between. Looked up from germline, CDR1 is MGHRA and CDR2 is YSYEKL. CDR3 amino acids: CASSPSPVNEQFF. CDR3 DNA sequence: TGCGCCAGCAGCCCAAGCCCAGTCAATGAGCAGTTCTTC.

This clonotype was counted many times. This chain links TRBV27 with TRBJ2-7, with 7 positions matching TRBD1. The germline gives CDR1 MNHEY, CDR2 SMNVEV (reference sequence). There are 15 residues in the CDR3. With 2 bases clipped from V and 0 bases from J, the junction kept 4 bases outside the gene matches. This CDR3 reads CASSLGQASSYEQYF. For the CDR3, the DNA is TGTGCCAGCAGTTTAGGACAGGCCAGCTCCTACGAGCAGTACTTC.

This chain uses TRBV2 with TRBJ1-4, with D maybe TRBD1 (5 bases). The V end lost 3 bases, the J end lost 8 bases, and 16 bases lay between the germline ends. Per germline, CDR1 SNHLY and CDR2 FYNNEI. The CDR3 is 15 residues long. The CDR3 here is CASSEAGRLGEKLFF. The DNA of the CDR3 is TGTGCCAGCAGTGAGGCAGGGCGGCTTGGGGAAAAACTGTTTTTT.

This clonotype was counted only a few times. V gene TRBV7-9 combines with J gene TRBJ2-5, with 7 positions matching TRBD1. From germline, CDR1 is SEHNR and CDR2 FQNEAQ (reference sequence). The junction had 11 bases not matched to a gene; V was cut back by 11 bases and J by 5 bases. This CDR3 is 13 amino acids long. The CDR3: CAGGLTGEETQYF. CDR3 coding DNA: TGTGCCGGGGGCTTAACAGGGGAGGAGACCCAGTACTTC.

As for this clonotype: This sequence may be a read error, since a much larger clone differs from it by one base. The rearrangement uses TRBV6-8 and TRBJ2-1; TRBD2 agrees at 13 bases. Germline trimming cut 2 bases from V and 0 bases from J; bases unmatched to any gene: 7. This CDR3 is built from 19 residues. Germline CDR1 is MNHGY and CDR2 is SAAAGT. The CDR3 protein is CASSYPTSGGISSYNEQFF. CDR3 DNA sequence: TGTGCCAGCAGTTACCCGACTAGCGGGGGGATCAGCTCCTACAATGAGCAGTTCTTC.

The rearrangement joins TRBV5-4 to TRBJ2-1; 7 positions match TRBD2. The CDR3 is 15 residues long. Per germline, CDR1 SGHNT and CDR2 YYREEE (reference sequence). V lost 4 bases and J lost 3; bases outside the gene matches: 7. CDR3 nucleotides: TGTGCCAGCAGCCTCGGTTGGGGGGGCTACAATGAGCAGTTCTTC. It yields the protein CASSLGWGGYNEQFF.

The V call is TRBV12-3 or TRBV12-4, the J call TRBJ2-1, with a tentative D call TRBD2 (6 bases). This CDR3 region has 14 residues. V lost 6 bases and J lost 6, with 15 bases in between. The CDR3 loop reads CASSWGLIANEQFF. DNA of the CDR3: TGTGCCAGCAGCTGGGGACTGATAGCCAATGAGCAGTTCTTC.

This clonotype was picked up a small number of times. DNA for the CDR3: TGTGCCAGCAGCCCGCGGGGGGGCCAGGCAGATACGCAGTATTTT. It codes for CASSPRGGQADTQYF. This rearrangement joins TRBV7-9 to TRBJ2-3; TRBD2 matches 9 bases. Looked up from germline, CDR1 is SEHNR and CDR2 is FQNEAQ (reference sequence). The CDR3 is made up of 15 amino acids. The V segment lost 5 bases and the J segment 4 bases; nucleotides outside the gene matches: 7.

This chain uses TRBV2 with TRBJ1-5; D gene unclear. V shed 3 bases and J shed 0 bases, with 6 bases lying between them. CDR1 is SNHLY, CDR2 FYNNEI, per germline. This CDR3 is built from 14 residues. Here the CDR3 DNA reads TGTGCCAGCAGTGACTGGAGTAGCAATCAGCCCCAGCATTTT. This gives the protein CASSDWSSNQPQHF.

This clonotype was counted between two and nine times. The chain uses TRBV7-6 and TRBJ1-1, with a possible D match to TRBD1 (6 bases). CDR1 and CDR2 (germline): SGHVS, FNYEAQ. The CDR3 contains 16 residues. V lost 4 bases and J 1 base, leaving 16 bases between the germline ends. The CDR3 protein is CASSSLGGQQNTEAFF. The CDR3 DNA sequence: TGTGCCAGCAGCTCCCTAGGGGGACAACAGAACACTGAAGCTTTCTTT. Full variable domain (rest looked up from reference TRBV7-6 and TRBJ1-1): GAGVSQSPRYKVTKRGQDVALRCDPISGHVSLYWYRQALGQGPEFLTYFNYEAQQDKSGLPNDRFSAERPEGSISTLTIQRTEQRDSAMYRCASSSLGGQQNTEAFFGQGTRLTVV.

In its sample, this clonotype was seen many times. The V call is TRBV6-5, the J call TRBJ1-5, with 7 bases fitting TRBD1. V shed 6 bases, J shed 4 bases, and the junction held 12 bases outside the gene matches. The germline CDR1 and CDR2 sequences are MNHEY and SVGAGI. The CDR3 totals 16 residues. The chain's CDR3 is CASRHRAGGRNQPQHF. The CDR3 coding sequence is TGTGCCAGCAGACACCGCGCAGGGGGACGGAATCAGCCCCAGCATTTT.

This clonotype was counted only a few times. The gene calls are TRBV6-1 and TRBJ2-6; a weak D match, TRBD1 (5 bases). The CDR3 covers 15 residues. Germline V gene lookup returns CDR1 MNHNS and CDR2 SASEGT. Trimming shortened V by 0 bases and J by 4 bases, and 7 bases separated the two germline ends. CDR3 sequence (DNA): TGTGCCAGCAGTGAAGCAGGGGTAGGGGCCAACGTCCTGACTTTC. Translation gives CASSEAGVGANVLTF.

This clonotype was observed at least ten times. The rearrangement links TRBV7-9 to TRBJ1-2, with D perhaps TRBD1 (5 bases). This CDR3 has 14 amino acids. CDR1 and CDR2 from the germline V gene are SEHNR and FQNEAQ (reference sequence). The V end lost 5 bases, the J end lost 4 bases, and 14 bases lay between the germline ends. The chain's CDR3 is CASSRAGPIYGYTF. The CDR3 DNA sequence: TGTGCCAGCAGCCGAGCGGGACCGATCTATGGCTACACCTTC.

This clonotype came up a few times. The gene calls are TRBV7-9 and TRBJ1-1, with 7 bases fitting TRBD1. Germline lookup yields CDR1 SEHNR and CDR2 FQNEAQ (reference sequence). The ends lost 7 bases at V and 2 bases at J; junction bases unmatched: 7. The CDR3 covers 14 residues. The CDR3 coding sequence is TGTGCCAGCAACCGGGACAGCGATAACACTGAAGCTTTCTTT. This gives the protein CASNRDSDNTEAFF.

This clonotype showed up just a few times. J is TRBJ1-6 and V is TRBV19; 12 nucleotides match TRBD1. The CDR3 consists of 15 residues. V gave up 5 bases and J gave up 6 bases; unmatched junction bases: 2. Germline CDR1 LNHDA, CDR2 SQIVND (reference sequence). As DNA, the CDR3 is TGTGCCAGTAGTTTGGGACAGGGGGCTAATTCACCCCTCCACTTT. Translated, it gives CASSLGQGANSPLHF.

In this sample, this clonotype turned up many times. For the CDR3, the DNA is TGTGCCAGTAGTGCGGGACTATGGCTCCTGAACAATGAGCAGTTCTTC. Protein sequence: CASSAGLWLLNNEQFF. J is TRBJ2-1 and V is TRBV19, with 7 positions matching TRBD2. This CDR3 is 16 amino acids long. Trimming removed 5 bases from V and 5 bases from J; junction bases left unmatched: 12. Germline CDR1 and CDR2: LNHDA and SQIVND (reference sequence).

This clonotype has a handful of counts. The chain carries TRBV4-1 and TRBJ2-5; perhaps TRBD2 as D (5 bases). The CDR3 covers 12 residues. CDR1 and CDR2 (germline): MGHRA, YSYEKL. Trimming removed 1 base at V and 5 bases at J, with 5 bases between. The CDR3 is CASSQAGETQYF. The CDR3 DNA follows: TGCGCCAGCAGCCAAGCGGGGGAGACCCAGTACTTC.

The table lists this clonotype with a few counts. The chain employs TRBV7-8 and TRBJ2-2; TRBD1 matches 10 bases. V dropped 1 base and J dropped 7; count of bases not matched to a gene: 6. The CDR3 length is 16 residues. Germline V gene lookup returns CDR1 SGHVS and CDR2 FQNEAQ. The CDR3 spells CASSLGTGGLSGELFF. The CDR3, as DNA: TGTGCCAGCAGCTTAGGGACAGGGGGTTTGAGCGGGGAGCTGTTTTTT.